This TCR beta chain was captured by sequencing in a study of cytomegalovirus exposure and HLA in healthy donors. General observations from the study: Follow-up analysis later connected one missense variant in DCLRE1C with trimming of TCR beta V- and J-genes. Roughly even sequencing depth across donors was the assumption behind the presence/absence analyses. Reportedly, cytomegalovirus status was diagnosed with high sensitivity and specificity.

The PCR made use of 60 Vbeta and 13 Jbeta primers. Sequencing was performed with immunoSEQ multiplex PCR; in TCRdb, only in-frame clones are kept and a portion is missing. This table has some 200,000 clones, around four fifths appearing once. Germline lookup yields CDR1 GTSNPN and CDR2 SVGIG (reference sequence). V was pared by 1 base and J by 1 base, with 12 bases between. The CDR3 covers 15 residues. On this clone: Its antigen is unidentified.

While unrecorded immune exposures were likely, the donors were nominally healthy when sampled. The sequence was collected from a woman aged 45-59 years in good health and CMV-seropositive. The sample consisted of PBMCs. This rearrangement joins TRBV30 to TRBJ2-3, with TRBD2 as a possible D gene (6 bases). The CDR3 reads CAWSALGTRTDTQYF. The CDR3 DNA reads as TGTGCCTGGAGTGCCCTTGGGACTCGCACAGATACGCAGTATTTT.